The entry that follows covers one T cell receptor beta chain sequence. The data stem from a study of blood T cell repertoires in COVID-19. Study-level information: The samples span acute and convalescent COVID-19 from the United States, Italy and Spain. The analysed material was cDNA or gDNA that came from T cells, B-cell-depleted T cells, or PBMCs.

As processed by the authors: How many nucleated cells were present was estimated from reference gene primer amplification. Libraries were prepared by immunoSEQ multiplex PCR; TCRdb keeps only in-frame clonotypes and omits some of them. Clone size and the V and J calls come from that table; the DNA yielded D and trimming. Counted here are approximately 150,000 clones, roughly 87% occurring once; the ten biggest clones make up around 3.9%. The CDR3 spans 14 residues. Germline loops: CDR1 SEHNR, CDR2 FQNEAQ (reference sequence). The trim removed 5 bases at V and 9 bases at J, leaving 7 bases unmatched. The sample consisted of peripheral blood. The receptor comes from a woman aged 60 to 75 who had recovered from COVID-19. The V gene is TRBV7-9, the J gene TRBJ1-6; TRBD1 aligns across 7 bases. The CDR3 spells CASSQGGVISPLHF. The CDR3 DNA reads as TGTGCCAGCAGCCAAGGGGGCGTAATTTCACCCCTCCACTTT.